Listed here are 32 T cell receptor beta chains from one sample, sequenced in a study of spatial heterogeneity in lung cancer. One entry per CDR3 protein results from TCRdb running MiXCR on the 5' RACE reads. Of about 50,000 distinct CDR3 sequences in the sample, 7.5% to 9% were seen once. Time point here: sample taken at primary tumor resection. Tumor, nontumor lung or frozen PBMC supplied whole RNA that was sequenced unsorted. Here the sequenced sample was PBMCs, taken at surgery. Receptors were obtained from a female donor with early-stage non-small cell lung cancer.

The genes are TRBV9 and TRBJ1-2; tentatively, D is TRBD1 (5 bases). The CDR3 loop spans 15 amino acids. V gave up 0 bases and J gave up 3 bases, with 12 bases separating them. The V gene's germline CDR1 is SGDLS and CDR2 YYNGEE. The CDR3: CASSVGVGVDYGYTF. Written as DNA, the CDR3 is TGTGCCAGCAGCGTAGGTGTAGGGGTTGACTATGGCTACACCTTC.

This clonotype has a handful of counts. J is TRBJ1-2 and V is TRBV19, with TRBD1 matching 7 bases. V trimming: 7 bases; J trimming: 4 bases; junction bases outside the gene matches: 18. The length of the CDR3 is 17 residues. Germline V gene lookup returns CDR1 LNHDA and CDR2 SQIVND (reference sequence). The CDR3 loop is CASNLPGGSGRSYGYTF. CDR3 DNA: TGTGCCAGTAACCTACCAGGGGGTTCCGGTAGGAGCTATGGCTACACCTTC.

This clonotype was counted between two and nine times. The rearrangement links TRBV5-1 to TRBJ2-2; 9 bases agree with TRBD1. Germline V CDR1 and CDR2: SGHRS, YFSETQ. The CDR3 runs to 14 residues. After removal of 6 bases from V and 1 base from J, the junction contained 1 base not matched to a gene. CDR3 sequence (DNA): TGCGCCAGCACGGGACAGGGGAACACCGGGGAGCTGTTTTTT. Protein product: CASTGQGNTGELFF.

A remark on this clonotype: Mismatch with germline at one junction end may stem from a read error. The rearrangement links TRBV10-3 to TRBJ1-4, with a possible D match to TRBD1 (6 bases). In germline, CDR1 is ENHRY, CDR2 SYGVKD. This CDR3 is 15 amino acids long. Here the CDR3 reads CDISESRQGLEKLFF. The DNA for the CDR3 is TGTGACATCAGTGAGTCGCGGCAGGGGCTTGAAAAACTGTTTTTT.

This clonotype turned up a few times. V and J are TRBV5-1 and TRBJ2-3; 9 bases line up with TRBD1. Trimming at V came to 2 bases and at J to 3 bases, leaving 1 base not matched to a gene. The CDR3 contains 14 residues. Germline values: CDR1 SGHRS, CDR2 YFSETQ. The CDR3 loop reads CASSFGQGTDTQYF. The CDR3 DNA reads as TGCGCCAGCAGCTTTGGACAGGGGACAGATACGCAGTATTTT.

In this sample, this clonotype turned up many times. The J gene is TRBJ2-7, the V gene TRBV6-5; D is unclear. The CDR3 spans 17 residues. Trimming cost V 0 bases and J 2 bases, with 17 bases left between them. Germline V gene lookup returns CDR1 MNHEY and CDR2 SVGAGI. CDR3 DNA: TGTGCCAGCAGTTACTCGAGTCGAGCAGGTCGGGCCTACGAGCAGTACTTC. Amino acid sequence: CASSYSSRAGRAYEQYF.

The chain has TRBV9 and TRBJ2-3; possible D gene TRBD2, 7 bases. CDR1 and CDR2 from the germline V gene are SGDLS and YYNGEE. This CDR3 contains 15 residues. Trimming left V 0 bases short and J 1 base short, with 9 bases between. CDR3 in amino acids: CASSVVGGRTDTQYF. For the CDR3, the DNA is TGTGCCAGCAGCGTAGTCGGGGGGCGCACAGATACGCAGTATTTT.

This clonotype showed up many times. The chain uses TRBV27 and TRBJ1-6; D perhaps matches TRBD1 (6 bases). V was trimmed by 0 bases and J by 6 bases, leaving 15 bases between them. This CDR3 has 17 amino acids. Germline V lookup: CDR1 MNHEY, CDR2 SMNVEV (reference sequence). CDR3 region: CASSLSPVAGVNSPLHF. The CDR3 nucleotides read TGTGCCAGCAGTTTATCCCCCGTGGCAGGGGTTAATTCACCCCTCCACTTT.

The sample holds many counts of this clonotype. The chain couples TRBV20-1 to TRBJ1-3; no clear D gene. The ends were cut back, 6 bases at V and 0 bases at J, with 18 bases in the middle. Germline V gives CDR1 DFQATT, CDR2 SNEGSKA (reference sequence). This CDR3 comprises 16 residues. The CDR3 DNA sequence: TGCAGTGCCAATGTAAGGTCCGCGGGCTCTGGAAACACCATATATTTT. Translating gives CSANVRSAGSGNTIYF.

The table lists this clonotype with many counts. CDR3 bases: TGCGCCAGCAGTCGGGGGGGCGGTTACGAGCAGTACTTC. It translates to CASSRGGGYEQYF. The V call is TRBV5-1, the J call TRBJ2-7; 8 nucleotides match TRBD2. The CDR3 runs 13 residues. V dropped 5 bases and J dropped 4; count of bases not matched to a gene: 5. CDR1 and CDR2 (germline): SGHRS, YFSETQ.

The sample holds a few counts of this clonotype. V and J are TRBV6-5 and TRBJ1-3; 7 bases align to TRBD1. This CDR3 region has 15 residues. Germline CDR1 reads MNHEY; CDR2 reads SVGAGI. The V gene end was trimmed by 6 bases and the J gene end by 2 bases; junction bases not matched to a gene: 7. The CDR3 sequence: CASSPTGTTGNTIYF. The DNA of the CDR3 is TGTGCCAGCAGCCCGACAGGGACTACTGGAAACACCATATATTTT.

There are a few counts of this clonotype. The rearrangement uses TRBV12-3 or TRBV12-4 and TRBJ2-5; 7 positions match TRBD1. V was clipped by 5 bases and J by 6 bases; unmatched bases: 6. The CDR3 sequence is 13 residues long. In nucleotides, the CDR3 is TGTGCCAGCAGTCCCCCAGGGGGTAAGACCCAGTACTTC. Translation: CASSPPGGKTQYF.

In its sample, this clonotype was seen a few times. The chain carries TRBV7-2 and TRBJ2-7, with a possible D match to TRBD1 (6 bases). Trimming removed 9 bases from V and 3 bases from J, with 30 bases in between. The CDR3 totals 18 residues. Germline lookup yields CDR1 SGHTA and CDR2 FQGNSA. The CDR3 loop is CARVSRGPRRQDDYEQYF. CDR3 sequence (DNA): TGTGCCAGAGTTTCCCGGGGCCCTAGGAGACAGGATGACTACGAGCAGTACTTC. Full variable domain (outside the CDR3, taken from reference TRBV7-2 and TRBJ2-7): GAGVSQSPSNKVTEKGKDVELRCDPISGHTALYWYRQSLGQGLEFLIYFQGNSAPDKSGLPSDRFSAERTGGSVSTLTIQRTQQEDSAVYLCARVSRGPRRQDDYEQYFGPGTRLTVT.

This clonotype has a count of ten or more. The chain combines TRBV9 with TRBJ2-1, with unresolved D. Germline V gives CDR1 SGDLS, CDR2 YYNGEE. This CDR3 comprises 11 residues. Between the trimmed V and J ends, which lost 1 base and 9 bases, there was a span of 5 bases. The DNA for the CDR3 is TGTGCCAGCAGCGTAATGGGTGAGCAGTTCTTC. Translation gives CASSVMGEQFF.

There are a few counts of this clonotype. The CDR3, as DNA: TGTGCCAGCAGCAGGACAGGCCCCAGTCAGCCCCAGCATTTT. This gives the protein CASSRTGPSQPQHF. The V and J genes are TRBV7-2 and TRBJ1-5; TRBD1 matches at 7 bases. Germline V lookup: CDR1 SGHTA, CDR2 FQGNSA. The CDR3 sequence is 14 residues long. After removal of 5 bases from V and 6 bases from J, the junction contained 7 bases not matched to a gene.

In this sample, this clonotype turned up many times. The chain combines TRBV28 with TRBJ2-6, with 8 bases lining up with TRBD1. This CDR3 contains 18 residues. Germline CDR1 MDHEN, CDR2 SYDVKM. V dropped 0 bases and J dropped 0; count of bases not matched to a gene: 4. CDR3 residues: CASSLWPTGASGANVLTF. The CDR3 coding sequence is TGTGCCAGCAGTTTATGGCCGACAGGGGCCTCTGGGGCCAACGTCCTGACTTTC.

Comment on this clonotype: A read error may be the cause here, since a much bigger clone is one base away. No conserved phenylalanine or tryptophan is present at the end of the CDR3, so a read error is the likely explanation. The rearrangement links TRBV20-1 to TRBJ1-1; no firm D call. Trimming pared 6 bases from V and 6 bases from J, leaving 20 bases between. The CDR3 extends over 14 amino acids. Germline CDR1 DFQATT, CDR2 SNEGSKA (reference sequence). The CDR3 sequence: CSAGRGLGRPEAFS. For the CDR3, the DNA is TGCAGTGCCGGACGAGGTTTGGGGAGGCCTGAAGCTTTCTCT.

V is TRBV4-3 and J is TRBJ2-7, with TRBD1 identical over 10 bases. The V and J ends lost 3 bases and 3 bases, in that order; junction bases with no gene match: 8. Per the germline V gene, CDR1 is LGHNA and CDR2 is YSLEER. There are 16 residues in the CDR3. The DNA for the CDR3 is TGCGCCAGCAGCCATTCGACAGGGGGCCCCTTCTACGAGCAGTACTTC. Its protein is CASSHSTGGPFYEQYF.

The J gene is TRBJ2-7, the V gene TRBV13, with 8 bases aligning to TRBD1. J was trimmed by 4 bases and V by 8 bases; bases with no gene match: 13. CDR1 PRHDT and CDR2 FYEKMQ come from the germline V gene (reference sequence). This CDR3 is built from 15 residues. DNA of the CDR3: TGTGCCAGCGCCCGGAAGGCAGGGGGCGGGTACGAGCAGTACTTC. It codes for CASARKAGGGYEQYF.

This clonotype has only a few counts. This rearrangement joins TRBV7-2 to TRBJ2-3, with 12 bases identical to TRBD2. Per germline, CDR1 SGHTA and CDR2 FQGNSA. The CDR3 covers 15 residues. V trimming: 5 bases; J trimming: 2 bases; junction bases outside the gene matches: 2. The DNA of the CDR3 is TGTGCCAGCAGCCCTAGCGGGGGGGCCACAGATACGCAGTATTTT. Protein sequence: CASSPSGGATDTQYF.

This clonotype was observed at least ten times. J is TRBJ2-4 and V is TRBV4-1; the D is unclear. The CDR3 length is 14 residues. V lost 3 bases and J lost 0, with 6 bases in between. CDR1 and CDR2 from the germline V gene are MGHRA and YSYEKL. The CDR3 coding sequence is TGCGCCAGCAGCCAGTTCCTAGCCAAAAACATTCAGTACTTC. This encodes CASSQFLAKNIQYF.

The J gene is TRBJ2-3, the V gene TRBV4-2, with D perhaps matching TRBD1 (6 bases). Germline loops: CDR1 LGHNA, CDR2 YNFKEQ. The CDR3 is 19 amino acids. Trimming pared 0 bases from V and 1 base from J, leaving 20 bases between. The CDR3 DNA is TGTGCCAGCAGCCAAGATACAGGGACGGGGACGGGGCGCACAGATACGCAGTATTTT. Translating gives CASSQDTGTGTGRTDTQYF.

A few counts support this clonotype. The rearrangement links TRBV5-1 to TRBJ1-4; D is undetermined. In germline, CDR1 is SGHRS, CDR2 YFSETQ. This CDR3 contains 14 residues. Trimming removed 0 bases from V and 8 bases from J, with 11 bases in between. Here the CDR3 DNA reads TGCGCCAGCAGCTTGGAAGGTCAACGGGAAAAACTGTTTTTT. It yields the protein CASSLEGQREKLFF. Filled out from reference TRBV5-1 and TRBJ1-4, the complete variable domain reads KAGVTQTPRYLIKTRGQQVTLSCSPISGHRSVSWYQQTPGQGLQFLFEYFSETQRNKGNFPGRFSGRQFSNSRSEMNVSTLELGDSALYLCASSLEGQREKLFFGSGTQLSVL.

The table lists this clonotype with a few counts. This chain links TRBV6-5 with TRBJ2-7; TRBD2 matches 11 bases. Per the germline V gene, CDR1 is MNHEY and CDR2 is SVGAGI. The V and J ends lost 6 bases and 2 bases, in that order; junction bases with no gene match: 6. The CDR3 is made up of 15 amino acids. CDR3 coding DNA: TGTGCCAGCAGCCCCGGACTAGCGGGTACCTACGAGCAGTACTTC. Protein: CASSPGLAGTYEQYF.

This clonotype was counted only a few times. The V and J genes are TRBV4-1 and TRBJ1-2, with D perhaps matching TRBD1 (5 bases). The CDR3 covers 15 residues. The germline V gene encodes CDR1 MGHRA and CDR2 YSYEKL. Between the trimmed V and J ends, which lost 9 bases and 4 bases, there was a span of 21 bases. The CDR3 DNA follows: TGCGCCAGTGGCCGTGGTCCGGGGGTTGCCTATGGCTACACCTTC. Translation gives CASGRGPGVAYGYTF.

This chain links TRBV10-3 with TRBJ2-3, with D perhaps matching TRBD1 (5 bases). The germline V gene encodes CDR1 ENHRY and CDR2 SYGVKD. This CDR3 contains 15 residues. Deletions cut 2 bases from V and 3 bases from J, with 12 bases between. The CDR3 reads CAISEARDGTDTQYF. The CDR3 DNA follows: TGTGCCATCAGTGAGGCCAGGGATGGGACAGATACGCAGTATTTT.

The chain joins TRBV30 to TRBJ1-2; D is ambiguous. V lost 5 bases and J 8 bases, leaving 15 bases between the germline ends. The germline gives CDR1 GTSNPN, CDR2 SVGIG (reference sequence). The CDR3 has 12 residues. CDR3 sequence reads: CAWLGRKAGYTF. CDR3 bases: TGTGCCTGGCTAGGCCGAAAGGCGGGCTACACCTTC.

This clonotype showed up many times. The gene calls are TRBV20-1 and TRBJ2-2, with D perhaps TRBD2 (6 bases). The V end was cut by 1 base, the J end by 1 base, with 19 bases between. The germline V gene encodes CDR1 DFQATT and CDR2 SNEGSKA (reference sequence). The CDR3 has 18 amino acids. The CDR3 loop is CSARVVFSGAVNTGELFF. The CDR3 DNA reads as TGCAGTGCTAGAGTGGTTTTTAGCGGCGCCGTGAACACCGGGGAGCTGTTTTTT.

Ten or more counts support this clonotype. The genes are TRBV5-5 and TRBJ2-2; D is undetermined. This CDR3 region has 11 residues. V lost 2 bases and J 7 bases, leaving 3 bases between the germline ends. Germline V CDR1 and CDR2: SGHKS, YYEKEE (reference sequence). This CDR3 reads CASSFRGELFF. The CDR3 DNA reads TGTGCCAGCAGCTTTCGCGGGGAGCTGTTTTTT.

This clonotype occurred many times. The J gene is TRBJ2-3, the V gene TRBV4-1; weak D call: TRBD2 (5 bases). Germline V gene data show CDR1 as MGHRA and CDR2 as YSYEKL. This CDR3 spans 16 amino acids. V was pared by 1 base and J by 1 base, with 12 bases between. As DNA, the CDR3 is TGCGCCAGCAGCCAAGTCCGGGGAGAGGGCACAGATACGCAGTATTTT. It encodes CASSQVRGEGTDTQYF.

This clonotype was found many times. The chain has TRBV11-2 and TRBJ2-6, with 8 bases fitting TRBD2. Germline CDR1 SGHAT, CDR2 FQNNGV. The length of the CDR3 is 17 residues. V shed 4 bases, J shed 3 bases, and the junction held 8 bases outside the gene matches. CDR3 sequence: CASSSPRGAGGANVLTF. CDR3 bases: TGTGCCAGCAGCTCCCCGCGGGGGGCGGGTGGGGCCAACGTCCTGACTTTC.

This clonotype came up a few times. CDR3 sequence: CASSLNPSGNTIYF. The CDR3 DNA is TGTGCCAGCAGCCTGAACCCCTCTGGAAACACCATATATTTT. The V and J genes are TRBV7-6 and TRBJ1-3; D uncertain. V was trimmed by 5 bases and J by 0 bases, leaving 8 bases between them. The length of the CDR3 is 14 residues. CDR1 SGHVS and CDR2 FNYEAQ come from the germline V gene.